This TCR beta chain was retrieved from a study of T cells in women clearing cervical HPV infection. Looking at the study overall: Controls' single incident HPV16 infection cleared within 12 months without precancer. Case blood was drawn when the lesion was first found; control blood after infection became undetectable.

Findings and caveats of the study: T-cell numbers per sample were unknown and may explain richness differences.

As for this clone: The antigen is not known. The read terminates 3 residues ahead of where the CDR3 ends, so the germline J gene completes it.

Assay: immunoSEQ multiplex PCR; the TCRdb copy retains only in-frame clones and omits some. The table counts some 37,000 clones; 1.7% lies in the top ten. This CDR3 is 14 amino acids long. The germline gives CDR1 SGHVS, CDR2 FQNEAQ. V gave up 4 bases and J gave up 6 bases; unmatched junction bases: 8. Sequenced input: blood buffy coat. The chain is built from TRBV7-8 and TRBJ1-1; TRBD1 matches 7 bases. The sequence derives from a woman aged 18-70 years with a cervical HPV16 infection that either progressed to CIN3+ or cleared (not recorded which). The chain's CDR3 is CASSYDREASEAFF. Partial CDR3 DNA: TGTGCCAGCAGCTACGACAGGGAGGCATCTGAA.